This TCR beta chain was retrieved from a study of graft-versus-host responses after intestinal transplantation. Study information: Transplants given to recipients were multivisceral, liver-intestinal, or isolated intestinal. Broader study findings: Where graft-donor T cell macrochimerism was present, patients had high graft-versus-host to host-versus-graft clonal ratios in allografts. With peak circulating GvH clone levels came an association with early post-transplant HvG declines.

Clones were read by immunoSEQ multiplex PCR, and TCRdb kept only the in-frame ones, dropping some. This table has just under 65,000 clones, 85% to 95% appearing once. The CDR3 consists of 14 residues. Germline V CDR1 and CDR2: MNHEY, SVGAGI. V shed 0 bases, J shed 6 bases, and the junction held 2 bases outside the gene matches. In the case of this clone: Its antigen is not known.

This chain links TRBV6-5 with TRBJ2-1; TRBD1 agrees at 7 bases. The sequence was collected from a human donor who was the organ donor for an intestinal transplant. The sequencing used unstimulated CD8+ T cells sorted from spleen or lymph node cells, collected before transplant. CDR3 protein: CASSYSPGGNEQFF. DNA of the CDR3: TGTGCCAGCAGTTACTCGCCAGGGGGCAATGAGCAGTTCTTC.